The next 9 T cell receptor beta chains were all read from a single sample in a study of T cells in Graves' hyperthyroidism and ophthalmopathy. The CDR3 regions of TCR beta were amplified from RNA transcripts. Using the HTBI primer set, a first-round RT-PCR was run on the TCR CDR3. TCRdb passed the multiplex PCR reads through MiXCR, listing each CDR3 protein once. The table has about 530,000 distinct CDR3 sequences, roughly 18% seen once; the top ten hold under 20%. The specimen sequenced was blood. Receptor source: a woman aged 18-29 years with Graves' ophthalmopathy.

There are many counts of this clonotype. The chain employs TRBV11-2 and TRBJ2-3; 8 bases agree with TRBD1. The length of the CDR3 is 16 residues. CDR1 is SGHAT and CDR2 is FQNNGV in the germline V gene. J lost 6 bases, V lost 4 bases, and 12 bases had no gene match. DNA for the CDR3: TGTGCCAGCAGCTCCCCGGACAGGGCGGGTATGGATACGCAGTATTTT. Translating it yields CASSSPDRAGMDTQYF.

The rearrangement joins TRBV28 to TRBJ1-5; D is possibly TRBD1 (6 bases). The germline gives CDR1 MDHEN, CDR2 SYDVKM. The CDR3 runs 15 residues. V shed 6 bases and J shed 3 bases, with 15 bases lying between them. CDR3 DNA: TGTGCCAGCAGGAACAACAGGGTACACAATCAGCCCCAGCATTTT. Residues: CASRNNRVHNQPQHF.

This clonotype was counted many times. This chain uses TRBV20-1 with TRBJ2-3, with 7 bases fitting TRBD2. The CDR3 runs to 16 residues. The V gene end was trimmed by 5 bases and the J gene end by 2 bases; junction bases not matched to a gene: 13. CDR1 is DFQATT, CDR2 SNEGSKA, per germline (reference sequence). The CDR3 loop reads CSADAAGTILTDTQYF. The CDR3 coding sequence is TGCAGTGCTGATGCAGCGGGGACTATTCTCACAGATACGCAGTATTTT.

This clonotype has at least ten counts. This chain uses TRBV7-2 with TRBJ2-1; D gene ambiguous. The CDR3 loop spans 15 amino acids. Per germline, CDR1 SGHTA and CDR2 FQGNSA. The V gene lost 0 bases and the J gene lost 0 bases, with 6 bases spanning the gap. CDR3 amino acids: CASSLAPSSYNEQFF. CDR3 in DNA: TGTGCCAGCAGCTTAGCCCCGAGCTCCTACAATGAGCAGTTCTTC.

This clonotype has just a few counts. J is TRBJ1-1 and V is TRBV12-3 or TRBV12-4, with 8 bases identical to TRBD1. V lost 5 bases and J lost 4; bases outside the gene matches: 6. The CDR3 totals 14 residues. CDR3 sequence: CASSLTGASTEAFF. The CDR3, as DNA: TGTGCCAGCAGTCTGACAGGGGCGAGCACTGAAGCTTTCTTT.

In this sample, this clonotype turned up many times. V gene TRBV4-1 combines with J gene TRBJ1-2; D is uncertain. The germline CDR1 and CDR2 sequences are MGHRA and YSYEKL. V lost 0 bases and J 2 bases, leaving 13 bases between the germline ends. The CDR3 totals 16 residues. CDR3 sequence (DNA): TGCGCCAGCAGCCAAGATCAGAACCCGGCGAACTATGGCTACACCTTC. Residues: CASSQDQNPANYGYTF.

Note on this clonotype: An end of the junction does not agree with germline; a read error may underlie this. The V and J genes are TRBV7-9 and TRBJ1-1; TRBD1 aligns across 10 bases. The CDR3 consists of 14 residues. In germline, CDR1 is SEHNR, CDR2 FQNEAQ (reference sequence). CDR3 amino acids: CTSSSDRGRTEAFF. CDR3 nucleotides: TGTACCAGCAGCTCTGACAGGGGGCGGACTGAAGCTTTCTTT.

The chain couples TRBV2 to TRBJ2-7; D remains ambiguous. V was trimmed by 3 bases and J by 2 bases, leaving 8 bases between them. CDR1 is SNHLY and CDR2 is FYNNEI in the germline V gene. The CDR3 contains 13 residues. The CDR3, as DNA: TGTGCCAGCAGTGACGGACCAGCCTACGAGCAGTACTTC. Translating gives CASSDGPAYEQYF.

The CDR3 spells CASSVGIETSVSYEQYF. The CDR3 DNA sequence: TGTGCCAGCAGCGTAGGGATCGAGACTAGCGTCTCCTACGAGCAGTACTTC. The chain has TRBV9 and TRBJ2-7; 8 bases align to TRBD2. Germline V lookup: CDR1 SGDLS, CDR2 YYNGEE. Losses at the gene ends were 0 bases for V and 0 bases for J; bases not matched to a gene: 8. This CDR3 contains 17 residues. The full variable domain, completed using reference TRBV9 and TRBJ2-7, is DSGVTQTPKHLITATGQRVTLRCSPRSGDLSVYWYQQSLDQGLQFLIQYYNGEERAKGNILERFSAQQFPDLHSELNLSSLELGDSALYFCASSVGIETSVSYEQYFGPGTRLTVT.